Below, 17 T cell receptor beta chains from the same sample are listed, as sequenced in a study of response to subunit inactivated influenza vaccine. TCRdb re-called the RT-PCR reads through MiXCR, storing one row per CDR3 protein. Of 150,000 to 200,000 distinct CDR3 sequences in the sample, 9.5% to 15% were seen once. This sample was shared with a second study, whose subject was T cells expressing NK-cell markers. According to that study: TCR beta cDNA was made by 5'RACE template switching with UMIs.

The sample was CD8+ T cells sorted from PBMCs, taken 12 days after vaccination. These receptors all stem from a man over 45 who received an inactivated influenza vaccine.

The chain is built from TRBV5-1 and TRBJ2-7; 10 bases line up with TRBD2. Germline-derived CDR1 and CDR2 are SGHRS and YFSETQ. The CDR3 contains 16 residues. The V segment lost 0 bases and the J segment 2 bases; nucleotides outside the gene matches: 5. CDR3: CASSLAFGLAAYEQYF. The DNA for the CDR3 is TGCGCCAGCAGCTTGGCCTTCGGACTAGCGGCCTACGAGCAGTACTTC.

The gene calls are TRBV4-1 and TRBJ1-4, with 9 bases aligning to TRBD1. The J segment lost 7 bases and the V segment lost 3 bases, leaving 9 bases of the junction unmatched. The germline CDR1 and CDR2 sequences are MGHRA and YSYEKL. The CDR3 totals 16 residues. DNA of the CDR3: TGCGCCAGCAGCCAGAGCGGGACAGGGACTTTTGAAAAACTGTTTTTT. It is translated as CASSQSGTGTFEKLFF.

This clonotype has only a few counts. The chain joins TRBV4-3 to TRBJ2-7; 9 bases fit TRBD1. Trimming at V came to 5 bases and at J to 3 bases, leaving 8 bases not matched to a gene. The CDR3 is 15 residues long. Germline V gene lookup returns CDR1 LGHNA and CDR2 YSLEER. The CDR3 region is CASSWGQGGFYEQYF. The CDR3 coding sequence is TGCGCCAGCAGCTGGGGACAGGGCGGCTTCTACGAGCAGTACTTC.

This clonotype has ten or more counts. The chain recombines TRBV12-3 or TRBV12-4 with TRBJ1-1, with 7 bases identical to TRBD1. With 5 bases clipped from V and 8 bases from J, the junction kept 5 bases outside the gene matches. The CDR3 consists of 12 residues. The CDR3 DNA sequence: TGTGCCAGCAGTACAGGGACAGCCGAAGCTTTCTTT. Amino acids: CASSTGTAEAFF.

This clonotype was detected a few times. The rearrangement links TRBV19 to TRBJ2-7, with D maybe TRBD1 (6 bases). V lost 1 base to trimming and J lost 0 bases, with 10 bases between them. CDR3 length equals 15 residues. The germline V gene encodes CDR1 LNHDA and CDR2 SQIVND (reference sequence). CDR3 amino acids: CASSIGQGSSYEQYF. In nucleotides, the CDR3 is TGTGCCAGTAGTATAGGTCAGGGGAGCTCCTACGAGCAGTACTTC. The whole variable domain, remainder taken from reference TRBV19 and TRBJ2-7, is DGGITQSPKYLFRKEGQNVTLSCEQNLNHDAMYWYRQDPGQGLRLIYYSQIVNDFQKGDIAEGYSVSREKKESFPLTVTSAQKNPTAFYLCASSIGQGSSYEQYFGPGTRLTVT.

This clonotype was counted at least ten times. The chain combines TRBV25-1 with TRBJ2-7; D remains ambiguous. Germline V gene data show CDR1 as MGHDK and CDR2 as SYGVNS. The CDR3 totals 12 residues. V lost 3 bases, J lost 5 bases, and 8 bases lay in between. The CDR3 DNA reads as TGTGCCAGCAGTGAGTCATTACACGAGCAGTACTTC. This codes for CASSESLHEQYF.

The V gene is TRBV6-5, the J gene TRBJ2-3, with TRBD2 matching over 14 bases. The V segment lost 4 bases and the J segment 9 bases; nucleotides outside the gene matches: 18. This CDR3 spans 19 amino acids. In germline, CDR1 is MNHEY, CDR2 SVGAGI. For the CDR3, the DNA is TGTGCCAGCAGTTTCTCACCGGGACTAGCGGGAGTCGTTGGTGAGACGCAGTATTTT. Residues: CASSFSPGLAGVVGETQYF.

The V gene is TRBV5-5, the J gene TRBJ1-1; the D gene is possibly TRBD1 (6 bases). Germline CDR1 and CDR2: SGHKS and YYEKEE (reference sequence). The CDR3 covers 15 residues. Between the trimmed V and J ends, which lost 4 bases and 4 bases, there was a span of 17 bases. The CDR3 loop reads CASSVNREDATEAFF. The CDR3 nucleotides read TGTGCCAGCAGCGTGAACAGGGAGGATGCCACTGAAGCTTTCTTT.

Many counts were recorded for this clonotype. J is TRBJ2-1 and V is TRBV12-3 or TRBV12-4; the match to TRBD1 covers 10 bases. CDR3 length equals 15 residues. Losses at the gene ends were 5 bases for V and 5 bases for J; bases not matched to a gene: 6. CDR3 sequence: CASSEPGTGDNEQFF. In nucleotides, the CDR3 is TGTGCCAGCAGTGAACCCGGGACAGGGGACAATGAGCAGTTCTTC.

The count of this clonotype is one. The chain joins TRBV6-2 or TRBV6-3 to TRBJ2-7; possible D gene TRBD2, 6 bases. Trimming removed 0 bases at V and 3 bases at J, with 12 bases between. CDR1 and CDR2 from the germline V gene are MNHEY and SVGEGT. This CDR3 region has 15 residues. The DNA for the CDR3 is TGTGCCAGCAGTTACTCGGATCTAGCGATCTACGAGCAGTACTTC. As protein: CASSYSDLAIYEQYF.

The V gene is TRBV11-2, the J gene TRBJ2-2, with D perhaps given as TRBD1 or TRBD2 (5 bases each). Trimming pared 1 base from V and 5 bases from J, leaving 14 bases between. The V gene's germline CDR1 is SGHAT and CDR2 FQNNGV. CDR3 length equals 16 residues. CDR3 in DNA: TGTGCCAGCAGCTTAGTTCGGGACCGAGAGACCGGGGAGCTGTTTTTT. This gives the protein CASSLVRDRETGELFF.

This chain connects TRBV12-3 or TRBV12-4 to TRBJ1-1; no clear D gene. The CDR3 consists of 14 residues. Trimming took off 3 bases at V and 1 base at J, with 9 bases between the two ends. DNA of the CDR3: TGTGCCAGCAGTTTTGGCTTGGGGAACACTGAAGCTTTCTTT. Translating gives CASSFGLGNTEAFF.

This CDR3 reads CASSESGSPYEQYF. CDR3 DNA: TGTGCCAGCAGTGAGAGCGGGAGCCCCTACGAGCAGTACTTC. The rearrangement links TRBV9 to TRBJ2-7; 8 bases are a match to TRBD2. Per the germline V gene, CDR1 is SGDLS and CDR2 is YYNGEE. This CDR3 comprises 14 residues. V gave up 5 bases and J gave up 2 bases; unmatched junction bases: 6.

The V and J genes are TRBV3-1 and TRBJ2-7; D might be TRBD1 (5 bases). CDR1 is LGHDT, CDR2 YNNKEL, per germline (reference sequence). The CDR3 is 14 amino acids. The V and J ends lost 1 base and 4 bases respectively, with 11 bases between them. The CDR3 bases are TGTGCCAGCAGCCAAGTTTGGGGCCCATACGAGCAGTACTTC. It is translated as CASSQVWGPYEQYF.

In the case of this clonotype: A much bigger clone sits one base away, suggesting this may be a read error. The CDR3 region is CASSPGANVLTF. The CDR3 nucleotides are TGTGCCAGCAGCCCTGGGGCCAACGTCCTGACTTTC. The J gene is TRBJ2-6, the V gene TRBV9; D gene unclear. V was pared by 4 bases and J by 2 bases, with 1 base between. Germline V gene lookup returns CDR1 SGDLS and CDR2 YYNGEE. The CDR3 is made up of 12 amino acids.

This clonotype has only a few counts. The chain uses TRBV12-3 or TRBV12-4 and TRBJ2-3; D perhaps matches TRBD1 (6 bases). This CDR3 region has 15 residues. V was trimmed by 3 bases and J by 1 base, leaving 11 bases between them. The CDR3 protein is CASSLYRAGTDTQYF. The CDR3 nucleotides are TGTGCCAGCAGTTTGTACAGGGCCGGCACAGATACGCAGTATTTT.

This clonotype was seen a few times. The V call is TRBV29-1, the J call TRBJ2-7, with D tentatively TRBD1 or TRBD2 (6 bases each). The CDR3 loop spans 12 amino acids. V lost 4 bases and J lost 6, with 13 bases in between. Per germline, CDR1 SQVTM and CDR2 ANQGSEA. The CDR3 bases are TGCAGCGTTGGGGGGGCCACGACCGAGCAGTACTTC. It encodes CSVGGATTEQYF.